This entry describes one T cell receptor beta chain. No antigen is known for it. The authors divided CD4+ cells into CD45RA+ naive and CD45RA-negative memory subsets. This entry comes from a study of shared clonotypes between healthy human individuals. Libraries were prepared by immunoSEQ multiplex PCR; TCRdb keeps only in-frame clonotypes and omits some of them. The sample yields over a million clones, about 98% seen once. Trimming shortened V by 6 bases and J by 0 bases, and 9 bases separated the two germline ends. Germline assignment: CDR1 MDHEN and CDR2 SYDVKM. The CDR3 consists of 15 residues. Overall study results and limits: It was expected that sequencing depth would affect clonotype sharing among donors.

Specimen: naive CD4+ T cells sorted from blood. As to subset: CD45RA+ positively selected. The source is a young man in good health. The rearrangement uses TRBV28 and TRBJ2-6; D is unresolved. This CDR3 is CASRPFSSGANVLTF. CDR3 sequence (DNA): TGTGCCAGCAGACCTTTCTCCTCTGGGGCCAACGTCCTGACTTTC.